The next 5 T cell receptor beta chains were all read from a single sample in a study of CD8 T cells in ankylosing spondylitis. One entry per CDR3 protein results from TCRdb running MiXCR on the 5' RACE reads. The table lists 80,000 to 100,000 distinct CDR3 sequences, around 10% of them singletons. The sequenced sample was blood, either unsorted or a sorted T cell fraction (not recorded which). The source of these receptors is a male donor with ankylosing spondylitis or in good health (not recorded which).

At least ten counts were recorded for this clonotype. V is TRBV10-3 and J is TRBJ2-5; weak D call: TRBD2 (6 bases). Germline loops: CDR1 ENHRY, CDR2 SYGVKD. This CDR3 has 16 amino acids. V was cut by 0 bases and J by 2 bases, with 13 bases left in between. The CDR3 region has the DNA TGTGCCATCAGTGAGTCCGGGGGACTCCGACAAGAGACCCAGTACTTC. It yields the protein CAISESGGLRQETQYF.

The chain uses TRBV10-3 and TRBJ1-1; TRBD1 matches at 8 bases. With 10 bases clipped from V and 5 bases from J, the junction kept 15 bases outside the gene matches. This CDR3 has 15 amino acids. The germline V gene encodes CDR1 ENHRY and CDR2 SYGVKD. The DNA of the CDR3 is TGTGCCACCCAAAGATCAGGGGGCGATGGTACTGAAGCTTTCTTT. It specifies CATQRSGGDGTEAFF.

Ten or more counts support this clonotype. This sequence joins TRBV10-1 and TRBJ2-3; TRBD2 matches 10 bases. Germline CDR1 is WNHNN and CDR2 is SYGVQD (reference sequence). The CDR3 runs to 16 residues. Trimming took 6 bases from V and 3 from J; bases not matched to a gene: 9. CDR3 protein: CASRNTSGVPTDTQYF. Written as DNA, the CDR3 is TGCGCCAGCAGGAACACTAGCGGGGTGCCGACAGATACGCAGTATTTT.

A word on this clonotype: Just one base apart from a much larger clone, this may be a read error. V usage is TRBV12-3 or TRBV12-4 and J usage is TRBJ2-5; 7 bases fit TRBD1. The CDR3 length is 13 residues. The CDR3 DNA sequence: TGTGCCAGCAGAACAGGGGTGAGAGAGGCCCAGTACTTC. As protein: CASRTGVREAQYF.

In this sample, this clonotype turned up many times. J is TRBJ1-1 and V is TRBV5-8, with 9 bases aligning to TRBD1. This CDR3 has 15 residues. Germline loops: CDR1 SGHTS, CDR2 YDEGEE. Germline trimming cut 5 bases from V and 4 bases from J; bases unmatched to any gene: 9. CDR3 sequence reads: CASRPGGTGSTEAFF. The CDR3 DNA follows: TGTGCCAGCAGACCTGGCGGGACAGGGTCCACTGAAGCTTTCTTT. The variable domain in full, with the rest retrieved from reference TRBV5-8 and TRBJ1-1, is EAGVTQSPTHLIKTRGQQATLRCSPISGHTSVYWYQQALGLGLQFLLWYDEGEERNRGNFPPRFSGRQFPNYSSELNVNALELEDSALYLCASRPGGTGSTEAFFGQGTRLTVV.